These 17 T cell receptor beta chains were all obtained from the same sample, sequenced in a study of T cells of healthy individuals. TCRdb passed the 5' RACE reads through MiXCR, listing each CDR3 protein once. Among fewer than 70,000 distinct CDR3 sequences listed, under 15% were seen once. The receptors originated from a human donor in good health.

V is TRBV20-1 and J is TRBJ2-3; 13 bases line up with TRBD2. V shed 3 bases, J shed 10 bases, and the junction held 7 bases outside the gene matches. This CDR3 comprises 14 residues. Germline V gene sequence: CDR1 DFQATT, CDR2 SNEGSKA (reference sequence). For the CDR3, the DNA is TGCAGTGCTAGTGCCGGACTAGCGGGAGAGCCGCAGTATTTT. Translated, it gives CSASAGLAGEPQYF.

The sample holds many counts of this clonotype. The chain is built from TRBV20-1 and TRBJ2-3; 12 bases agree with TRBD2. The J segment lost 2 bases and the V segment lost 1 base, leaving 7 bases of the junction unmatched. Germline V CDR1 and CDR2: DFQATT, SNEGSKA (reference sequence). The CDR3 spans 17 residues. The CDR3 sequence is CSARATLAGGITDTQYF. CDR3 DNA sequence: TGCAGTGCTAGAGCCACTCTAGCGGGAGGGATCACAGATACGCAGTATTTT.

In its sample, this clonotype was seen many times. The chain is built from TRBV19 and TRBJ1-2, with unresolved D. CDR1 LNHDA and CDR2 SQIVND come from the germline V gene (reference sequence). The germline V and J ends were trimmed by 10 bases and 2 bases, with 8 bases remaining between them. This CDR3 has 11 amino acids. CDR3 nucleotide sequence: TGTGCCATCTATGGGAACTATGGCTACACCTTC. This sequence encodes CAIYGNYGYTF.

This clonotype was counted ten times or more. The genes are TRBV5-1 and TRBJ1-1, with 7 bases matching TRBD1. The V gene end was trimmed by 4 bases and the J gene end by 1 base; junction bases not matched to a gene: 10. The CDR3 sequence is 16 residues long. From germline, CDR1 is SGHRS and CDR2 YFSETQ. The DNA of the CDR3 is TGCGCCAGCAGCGTCCCTTTGACAGGGCGGAACACTGAAGCTTTCTTT. As protein: CASSVPLTGRNTEAFF.

This clonotype was detected ten times or more. The rearrangement uses TRBV19 and TRBJ1-2; 9 positions match TRBD1. The CDR3 has 13 amino acids. Germline assignment: CDR1 LNHDA and CDR2 SQIVND (reference sequence). V shed 8 bases and J 8 bases; nucleotides not matched to a gene: 9. DNA of the CDR3: TGTGCCAGTGGGCAGACAGGGACAGGGGGCTACACCTTC. This gives the protein CASGQTGTGGYTF.

A word on this clonotype: This may stem from a read error, because a much larger clone lies one nucleotide away. The chain employs TRBV7-3 and TRBJ2-5; D may be TRBD2 (5 bases). With 6 bases removed from V and 1 base from J, the gap between germline ends came to 15 bases. Germline CDR1 is SGHTA and CDR2 is FQGTGA. This CDR3 comprises 15 residues. The CDR3 is CASSPGLGSQETQYF. CDR3 bases: TGTGCCAGCAGTCCCGGCCTAGGGAGCCAAGAGACCCAGTACTTC. Using reference TRBV7-3 and TRBJ2-5 for the parts outside the CDR3, the full variable domain is GAGVSQTPSNKVTEKGKYVELRCDPISGHTALYWYRQSLGQGPEFLIYFQGTGAADDSGLPNDRFFAVRPEGSVSTLKIQRTERGDSAVYLCASSPGLGSQETQYFGPGTRLLVL.

The chain has TRBV5-6 and TRBJ1-2; D possibly corresponds to TRBD1 (6 bases). The CDR3 contains 12 residues. CDR1 is SGHDT, CDR2 YYEEEE, per germline. The V and J ends lost 5 bases and 2 bases respectively, with 7 bases between them. CDR3 sequence reads: CASRGTNYGYTF. DNA for the CDR3: TGTGCCAGCAGGGGGACAAACTATGGCTACACCTTC.

This clonotype was counted a few times. The genes are TRBV7-2 and TRBJ2-3; D gene uncertain. Germline V lookup: CDR1 SGHTA, CDR2 FQGNSA. This CDR3 is built from 16 residues. The V and J ends lost 0 bases and 0 bases respectively, with 10 bases between them. Written as DNA, the CDR3 is TGTGCCAGCAGCTTAGCGGGTGCATCTAGCACAGATACGCAGTATTTT. This translates into CASSLAGASSTDTQYF.

Concerning this clonotype itself: A read error may produce the germline difference seen at one junction end. V gene TRBV12-3 or TRBV12-4 combines with J gene TRBJ1-1; D ambiguous. This CDR3 is 13 amino acids long. CDR3 nucleotides: TGTGCCAGCAGCTTAGTTGTAAACACTGAAGCTTTCTTT. This encodes CASSLVVNTEAFF.

Many counts were recorded for this clonotype. This rearrangement joins TRBV29-1 to TRBJ2-7, with D unclear. The V and J ends lost 3 bases and 2 bases respectively, with 11 bases between them. Per germline, CDR1 SQVTM and CDR2 ANQGSEA. The CDR3 is made up of 13 amino acids. The CDR3: CSVEASGPYEQYF. The CDR3 DNA reads as TGCAGCGTTGAGGCCAGTGGACCCTACGAGCAGTACTTC.

This chain links TRBV27 with TRBJ2-2; no definite D call. V gave up 3 bases and J gave up 2 bases, with 7 bases separating them. The length of the CDR3 is 14 residues. Germline CDR1 reads MNHEY; CDR2 reads SMNVEV (reference sequence). CDR3 nucleotides: TGTGCCAGCAGTTTCGGACCCAACACCGGGGAGCTGTTTTTT. It encodes CASSFGPNTGELFF.

This clonotype was recorded a few times. V usage is TRBV19 and J usage is TRBJ2-4; tentative D call: TRBD2 (8 bases). Trimming cost V 5 bases and J 8 bases, with 25 bases left between them. Germline-derived CDR1 and CDR2 are LNHDA and SQIVND (reference sequence). This CDR3 has 17 residues. CDR3 protein: CASSLRQGVAGTDIQYF. The CDR3 DNA reads as TGTGCCAGTAGTTTACGACAGGGAGTAGCGGGAACGGACATTCAGTACTTC. The full variable domain, rest sourced from reference TRBV19 and TRBJ2-4, is DGGITQSPKYLFRKEGQNVTLSCEQNLNHDAMYWYRQDPGQGLRLIYYSQIVNDFQKGDIAEGYSVSREKKESFPLTVTSAQKNPTAFYLCASSLRQGVAGTDIQYFGAGTRLSVL.

This clonotype has ten or more counts. V usage is TRBV6-5 and J usage is TRBJ2-5; D may be TRBD2 (5 bases). CDR3 length: 13 residues. Germline V gene sequence: CDR1 MNHEY, CDR2 SVGAGI. The CDR3: CASGGLPKETQYF. The CDR3, as DNA: TGTGCAAGCGGAGGCTTGCCAAAAGAGACCCAGTACTTC.

This clonotype was counted only a few times. V and J are TRBV7-9 and TRBJ1-2; D gene uncertain. The germline gives CDR1 SEHNR, CDR2 FQNEAQ (reference sequence). The CDR3 covers 15 residues. V lost 4 bases to trimming and J lost 6 bases, with 18 bases between them. CDR3 coding DNA: TGTGCCAGCAGCTCCTCCGGGTTGGGAGTCCATGGCTACACCTTC. Amino acid sequence: CASSSSGLGVHGYTF.

At least ten counts were recorded for this clonotype. The J gene is TRBJ2-7, the V gene TRBV27; 8 bases line up with TRBD2. The CDR3 totals 16 residues. Germline assignment: CDR1 MNHEY and CDR2 SMNVEV (reference sequence). Trimming took 6 bases from V and 3 from J; bases not matched to a gene: 13. The CDR3 region is CASSYTRGATFYEQYF. As DNA, the CDR3 is TGTGCCAGCAGCTACACGCGGGGGGCTACCTTCTACGAGCAGTACTTC.

The CDR3 here is CASSFNNQPQHF. The CDR3 DNA sequence: TGTGCCAGCAGCTTTAACAATCAGCCCCAGCATTTT. The rearrangement uses TRBV27 and TRBJ1-5; D is ambiguous. Looked up from germline, CDR1 is MNHEY and CDR2 is SMNVEV (reference sequence). V gave up 6 bases and J gave up 3 bases, with 6 bases separating them. The CDR3 runs to 12 residues.

The chain has TRBV6-5 and TRBJ1-1, with D uncertain. Germline assignment: CDR1 MNHEY and CDR2 SVGAGI. This CDR3 has 16 amino acids. V gave up 0 bases and J gave up 2 bases, with 13 bases separating them. CDR3 in amino acids: CASSYSIGNHNTEAFF. Written as DNA, the CDR3 is TGTGCCAGCAGTTACTCGATAGGTAACCATAACACTGAAGCTTTCTTT.